The 25 T cell receptor beta chains below come from one sample, sequenced in a study of CD8 T cells in Susac syndrome. The authors reverse transcribed roughly 0.5 to 1 ug RNA with random hexamers. TCRdb fed the immunoSEQ multiplex PCR reads into MiXCR, producing one record per CDR3 protein. The sample lists approximately 110,000 distinct CDR3 sequences; 90% to 96% were seen once. Specimen: CD4+ T cells from PBMCs. The receptors come from a human donor in good health.

CDR3 in amino acids: CASSQVGRTVRYEQYF. For the CDR3, the DNA is TGCGCCAGCAGCCAAGTGGGCCGGACCGTGAGATACGAGCAGTACTTC. The chain has TRBV4-1 and TRBJ2-7; unclear D gene. The CDR3 is made up of 16 amino acids. V shed 1 base and J shed 4 bases, with 17 bases lying between them. CDR1 and CDR2 (germline): MGHRA, YSYEKL.

The rearrangement links TRBV9 to TRBJ2-5; 13 bases agree with TRBD2. V lost 3 bases to trimming and J lost 4 bases; unmatched junction nucleotides: 6. Germline V lookup: CDR1 SGDLS, CDR2 YYNGEE. The CDR3 totals 16 residues. DNA of the CDR3: TGTGCCAGCAGCGACGGAGGACTAGCGGGAGTAGAGACCCAGTACTTC. Its protein product is CASSDGGLAGVETQYF.

This chain joins TRBV29-1 and TRBJ1-2, with a tentative D call TRBD1 (5 bases). Germline V gives CDR1 SQVTM, CDR2 ANQGSEA. This CDR3 contains 12 residues. The V end lost 1 base, the J end lost 4 bases, and 7 bases lay between the germline ends. CDR3 sequence (DNA): TGCAGCGTTGAAGGTCAGGGCTATGGCTACACCTTC. Protein product: CSVEGQGYGYTF.

The CDR3 region is CASSHPTGGKNIQYF. CDR3 bases: TGTGCCAGCAGCCACCCGACAGGGGGCAAAAACATTCAGTACTTC. The chain couples TRBV7-9 to TRBJ2-4, with 9 bases identical to TRBD1. V shed 5 bases and J 3 bases; nucleotides not matched to a gene: 5. CDR1 is SEHNR and CDR2 is FQNEAQ in the germline V gene (reference sequence). The CDR3 extends over 15 amino acids.

The CDR3 sequence: CASSVYRQGEDEQYF. DNA for the CDR3: TGCGCCAGCAGCGTATACCGACAGGGAGAGGACGAGCAGTACTTC. The chain employs TRBV5-1 and TRBJ2-7, with TRBD1 identical over 7 bases. The CDR3 totals 15 residues. The V segment lost 4 bases and the J segment 5 bases; nucleotides outside the gene matches: 12. CDR1 and CDR2 from the germline V gene are SGHRS and YFSETQ.

The chain has TRBV4-1 and TRBJ2-2; 10 bases are shared with TRBD1. CDR1 MGHRA and CDR2 YSYEKL come from the germline V gene. The V segment lost 6 bases and the J segment 6 bases; nucleotides outside the gene matches: 7. CDR3 length equals 15 residues. The CDR3 region has the DNA TGCGCCAGCAGACCCCCGGGACAGGGGTCCGGGGAGCTGTTTTTT. Translated: CASRPPGQGSGELFF.

This clonotype was picked up one time. The CDR3 DNA follows: TGTGCCAGCAGCTCTGCTGCGGGTTTACTGTTTTTT. Protein product: CASSSAAGLLFF. The chain employs TRBV7-2 and TRBJ1-4; D remains ambiguous. Germline V gene sequence: CDR1 SGHTA, CDR2 FQGNSA. V dropped 4 bases and J dropped 13 bases, with 13 bases sitting between them. The CDR3 extends over 12 amino acids.

The V gene is TRBV3-1, the J gene TRBJ2-6, with a tentative D call TRBD1 (6 bases). V was clipped by 5 bases and J by 0 bases, with 17 bases between them. Germline-derived CDR1 and CDR2 are LGHDT and YNNKEL (reference sequence). The CDR3 length is 18 residues. The CDR3 sequence: CASSSRDTYRSGANVLTF. CDR3 sequence (DNA): TGTGCCAGCAGCAGCCGGGACACATACCGCTCTGGGGCCAACGTCCTGACTTTC. Based on the CDR3 plus reference TRBV3-1 and TRBJ2-6, the full variable domain is DTAVSQTPKYLVTQMGNDKSIKCEQNLGHDTMYWYKQDSKKFLKIMFSYNNKELIINETVPNRFSPKSPDKAHLNLHINSLELGDSAVYFCASSSRDTYRSGANVLTFGAGSRLTVL.

The chain couples TRBV29-1 to TRBJ2-5; 9 nucleotides match TRBD1. CDR3 size: 12 residues. In germline, CDR1 is SQVTM, CDR2 ANQGSEA. V lost 6 bases and J lost 4; bases outside the gene matches: 3. The CDR3 loop is CSVLTGGETQYF. DNA for the CDR3: TGCAGCGTCCTGACAGGGGGAGAGACCCAGTACTTC.

The CDR3 DNA follows: TGTGCCAGTAGGGCCAAACAGGGCAACACTGAAGCTTTCTTT. Protein: CASRAKQGNTEAFF. The chain combines TRBV19 with TRBJ1-1, with D possibly matching TRBD1 (6 bases). The CDR3 spans 14 residues. Germline V gives CDR1 LNHDA, CDR2 SQIVND (reference sequence). V lost 6 bases and J 2 bases, leaving 13 bases between the germline ends.

The rearrangement links TRBV29-1 to TRBJ2-1; 11 nucleotides agree with TRBD2. J was trimmed by 0 bases and V by 7 bases; bases with no gene match: 8. Germline V gives CDR1 SQVTM, CDR2 ANQGSEA. The CDR3 runs 16 residues. CDR3 DNA: TGCAGCGGTGATCTTAGCGGGAGGGCCTCCTACAATGAGCAGTTCTTC. It yields the protein CSGDLSGRASYNEQFF.

The J gene is TRBJ2-7, the V gene TRBV6-2 or TRBV6-3, with D perhaps matching TRBD2 (6 bases). CDR1 is MNHEY and CDR2 is SVGEGT in the germline V gene. The ends were cut back, 6 bases at V and 11 bases at J, with 20 bases in the middle. CDR3 length: 13 residues. The CDR3, as DNA: TGTGCCAGCAGCCCCGGCGGCGGGAACTTCGAGTACTTC. Translated: CASSPGGGNFEYF.

CDR3 amino acids: CASSLSSYGYTF. CDR3 coding DNA: TGTGCCAGCTCCTTGAGTAGCTATGGCTACACCTTC. J is TRBJ1-2 and V is TRBV5-4; D is unresolved. CDR1 and CDR2 from the germline V gene are SGHNT and YYREEE (reference sequence). V lost 7 bases, J lost 4 bases, and 11 bases lay in between. The CDR3 totals 12 residues.

The V and J genes are TRBV9 and TRBJ1-6; no definite D call. The CDR3 is 15 amino acids. The V end was cut by 3 bases, the J end by 6 bases, with 13 bases between. The germline CDR1 and CDR2 sequences are SGDLS and YYNGEE. In DNA form, the CDR3 reads TGTGCCAGCAGCGCCTCCACAGACTTTAATTCACCCCTCCACTTT. This encodes CASSASTDFNSPLHF.

V usage is TRBV11-2 and J usage is TRBJ2-5; tentative D call: TRBD2 (6 bases). Between the trimmed V and J ends, which lost 1 base and 1 base, there was a span of 19 bases. This CDR3 is built from 18 residues. From germline, CDR1 is SGHAT and CDR2 FQNNGV. In nucleotides, the CDR3 is TGTGCCAGCAGCTTAGGGGGGGTATGGCAAGATCCCCAAGAGACCCAGTACTTC. Amino acids: CASSLGGVWQDPQETQYF.

The gene calls are TRBV12-3 or TRBV12-4 and TRBJ1-1; 7 bases align to TRBD1. After removal of 6 bases from V and 11 bases from J, the junction contained 15 bases not matched to a gene. The CDR3 length is 14 residues. The CDR3 spells CASRWTGLFTGAFF. The DNA of the CDR3 is TGTGCCAGCAGATGGACAGGACTGTTCACGGGGGCTTTCTTT.

This chain joins TRBV2 and TRBJ2-3; 11 nucleotides match TRBD2. The CDR3 has 17 amino acids. The trim removed 1 base at V and 6 bases at J, leaving 9 bases unmatched. Germline V gene sequence: CDR1 SNHLY, CDR2 FYNNEI. CDR3 amino acids: CASSEGRLAGRPDTQYF. In nucleotides, the CDR3 is TGTGCCAGCAGTGAAGGTCGACTAGCGGGACGACCTGATACGCAGTATTTT. Complete variable domain (other parts from reference TRBV2 and TRBJ2-3): EPEVTQTPSHQVTQMGQEVILRCVPISNHLYFYWYRQILGQKVEFLVSFYNNEISEKSEIFDDQFSVERPDGSNFTLKIRSTKLEDSAMYFCASSEGRLAGRPDTQYFGPGTRLTVL.

The chain is built from TRBV27 and TRBJ2-4; no reliable D call. The CDR3 extends over 13 amino acids. Deletions cut 0 bases from V and 6 bases from J, with 6 bases between. In germline, CDR1 is MNHEY, CDR2 SMNVEV (reference sequence). CDR3 loop: CASSLSQLNIQYF. The DNA of the CDR3 is TGTGCCAGCAGTTTATCACAGCTAAACATTCAGTACTTC.

The chain recombines TRBV30 with TRBJ2-3; perhaps TRBD2 as D (6 bases). The V end lost 0 bases, the J end lost 4 bases, and 11 bases lay between the germline ends. This CDR3 spans 14 amino acids. Germline V gene sequence: CDR1 GTSNPN, CDR2 SVGIG (reference sequence). The CDR3 sequence is CAWSVRGMSDTQYF. Here the CDR3 DNA reads TGTGCCTGGAGTGTACGGGGGATGTCAGATACGCAGTATTTT.

CDR3 sequence: CASSQEKGQTQYF. In DNA, the CDR3 is TGCGCCAGCAGCCAAGAGAAAGGACAGACCCAGTACTTC. The V and J genes are TRBV4-3 and TRBJ2-5; D remains unclear. Germline assignment: CDR1 LGHNA and CDR2 YSLEER. V lost 0 bases and J lost 6, with 8 bases in between. This CDR3 has 13 residues.

The V gene is TRBV6-6, the J gene TRBJ2-7, with 9 positions matching TRBD2. Germline V gene lookup returns CDR1 MNHNY and CDR2 SVGAGI (reference sequence). This CDR3 comprises 13 residues. The V segment lost 8 bases and the J segment 0 bases; nucleotides outside the gene matches: 2. In DNA, the CDR3 is TGTGCCAGCGAACTAGCGGGCTCCTACGAGCAGTACTTC. Protein product: CASELAGSYEQYF.

This chain connects TRBV3-1 to TRBJ1-4, with TRBD1 matching over 7 bases. The CDR3 sequence is 15 residues long. The junction had 7 bases not matched to a gene; V was cut back by 4 bases and J by 5 bases. Per germline, CDR1 LGHDT and CDR2 YNNKEL (reference sequence). CDR3 sequence (DNA): TGTGCCAGCAGCCTGGGACAGCTTAACAATGAAAAACTGTTTTTT. Translating gives CASSLGQLNNEKLFF.

The J gene is TRBJ2-3, the V gene TRBV7-2; D is possibly TRBD2 (6 bases). Germline assignment: CDR1 SGHTA and CDR2 FQGNSA. The CDR3 has 15 residues. V gave up 7 bases and J gave up 4 bases, with 18 bases separating them. Here the CDR3 DNA reads TGTGCCAGCACCAAGGGGAGGTCCCCGCCAGATACGCAGTATTTT. This translates into CASTKGRSPPDTQYF.

This rearrangement joins TRBV3-1 to TRBJ2-1, with D possibly matching TRBD1 (6 bases). Germline-derived CDR1 and CDR2 are LGHDT and YNNKEL (reference sequence). The CDR3 runs 15 residues. V lost 4 bases, J lost 8 bases, and 18 bases lay in between. The CDR3 loop is CASSPSGGLRYEQFF. CDR3 nucleotides: TGTGCCAGCAGCCCTTCTGGGGGCCTGAGGTATGAGCAGTTCTTC.

V and J are TRBV28 and TRBJ1-5, with D unresolved. CDR1 is MDHEN and CDR2 is SYDVKM in the germline V gene. The CDR3 spans 17 residues. The V gene lost 6 bases and the J gene lost 3 bases, with 21 bases spanning the gap. This CDR3 is CASSPWTPLKLNQPQHF. CDR3 DNA sequence: TGTGCCAGCAGCCCATGGACCCCACTTAAGCTCAATCAGCCCCAGCATTTT. Based on the CDR3 plus reference TRBV28 and TRBJ1-5, the full variable domain is DVKVTQSSRYLVKRTGEKVFLECVQDMDHENMFWYRQDPGLGLRLIYFSYDVKMKEKGDIPEGYSVSREKKERFSLILESASTNQTSMYLCASSPWTPLKLNQPQHFGDGTRLSIL.